These 6 T cell receptor beta chains were all obtained from the same sample, sequenced in a study of blood T cell repertoires in COVID-19. Profiled with immunoSEQ multiplex PCR; TCRdb holds only in-frame clones, not every one. In the table there are 80,000 to 100,000 clones, approximately 80% of which are singletons. Material for sequencing was peripheral blood. The source of these receptors is a man in his sixties or seventies with active or convalescent COVID-19.

The chain uses TRBV24-1 and TRBJ1-2, with D tentatively TRBD1 (6 bases). Trimming left V 4 bases short and J 7 bases short, with 9 bases between. The CDR3 length is 12 residues. Germline CDR1 and CDR2: KGHDR and SFDVKD. CDR3 nucleotide sequence: TGTGCCACCAGTGACCCGGACAGTGGCTACACCTTC. This gives the protein CATSDPDSGYTF.

The chain employs TRBV6-5 and TRBJ1-1, with D tentatively TRBD1 (6 bases). Trimming removed 8 bases from V and 0 bases from J, with 10 bases in between. Germline V gene data show CDR1 as MNHEY and CDR2 as SVGAGI. The CDR3 has 13 amino acids. CDR3 residues: CASPGQVNTEAFF. CDR3 nucleotides: TGTGCCAGCCCGGGACAAGTGAACACTGAAGCTTTCTTT.

The V call is TRBV20-1, the J call TRBJ2-5, with TRBD1 matching 11 bases. Germline assignment: CDR1 DFQATT and CDR2 SNEGSKA (reference sequence). V lost 3 bases and J lost 5; bases outside the gene matches: 8. This CDR3 is built from 15 residues. The DNA for the CDR3 is TGCAGTGCTAGTGGGGGGACAGGGGGTTTGGAGACCCAGTACTTC. Translating it yields CSASGGTGGLETQYF.

This clone was found once. This rearrangement joins TRBV5-1 to TRBJ2-5, with D perhaps matching TRBD1 (5 bases). V lost 4 bases and J 1 base, leaving 8 bases between the germline ends. From germline, CDR1 is SGHRS and CDR2 YFSETQ. The CDR3 spans 13 residues. The CDR3 region is CASSRGLQETQYF. The CDR3 bases are TGCGCCAGCAGCAGGGGCCTCCAAGAGACCCAGTACTTC.

The count of this clone is one. V gene TRBV20-1 combines with J gene TRBJ2-7; D not resolved. The CDR3 loop spans 11 amino acids. Germline V gene sequence: CDR1 DFQATT, CDR2 SNEGSKA (reference sequence). V was trimmed by 7 bases and J by 7 bases, leaving 14 bases between them. CDR3 DNA: TGCAGTGTCCTAGAGGTTGGTGAGCAGTACTTC. Residues: CSVLEVGEQYF.

On this clone: In the same sample, other DNA sequences code for this CDR3. This chain links TRBV7-9 with TRBJ2-2; 9 bases align to TRBD1. V lost 5 bases and J lost 5; bases outside the gene matches: 3. CDR3 length: 14 residues. CDR1 SEHNR and CDR2 FQNEAQ come from the germline V gene (reference sequence). CDR3 in DNA: TGTGCCAGCAGCCGGACAGGGGATACCGGGGAGCTGTTTTTT. This translates into CASSRTGDTGELFF.